One sample yielded the 17 T cell receptor beta chains listed below, sequenced in a study of shared clonotypes between healthy human individuals. TCRdb's copy holds only in-frame clones and misses some; the assay was immunoSEQ multiplex PCR. The data show some 2,000,000 clones, around 95% seen once. Material: naive CD4+ T cells sorted from blood. Subset given: CD45RA+ positively selected. These receptors all stem from a man between 18 and 35 years old in good health.

V gene TRBV25-1 combines with J gene TRBJ2-3; D gene uncertain. V dropped 5 bases and J dropped 0 bases, with 18 bases sitting between them. The CDR3 is 17 amino acids. Per the germline V gene, CDR1 is MGHDK and CDR2 is SYGVNS. The CDR3 nucleotides are TGTGCCAGCAGTCCACCCCCGTCGAGTGGGAGCACAGATACGCAGTATTTT. Translation: CASSPPPSSGSTDTQYF. The full variable domain, its missing parts supplied by reference TRBV25-1 and TRBJ2-3, is EADIYQTPRYLVIGTGKKITLECSQTMGHDKMYWYQQDPGMELHLIHYSYGVNSTEKGDLSSESTVSRIRTEHFPLTLESARPSHTSQYLCASSPPPSSGSTDTQYFGPGTRLTVL.

J is TRBJ1-1 and V is TRBV7-2; TRBD1 agrees at 7 bases. CDR1 and CDR2 from the germline V gene are SGHTA and FQGNSA. Trimming removed 5 bases from V and 3 bases from J; junction bases left unmatched: 6. The CDR3 has 14 residues. The CDR3 DNA sequence: TGTGCCAGCAGCCAGACAGGGACTGACACTGAAGCTTTCTTT. Its translation is CASSQTGTDTEAFF.

The genes are TRBV30 and TRBJ1-5; D is uncertain. The CDR3 is 12 amino acids. The V end was cut by 3 bases, the J end by 7 bases, with 10 bases between. Germline CDR1 GTSNPN, CDR2 SVGIG (reference sequence). CDR3 amino acids: CAWRDGGQPQHF. CDR3 coding DNA: TGTGCCTGGAGGGATGGCGGGCAGCCCCAGCATTTT.

This clone has only one observation. The rearrangement uses TRBV30 and TRBJ2-5, with D unclear. Germline V lookup: CDR1 GTSNPN, CDR2 SVGIG (reference sequence). CDR3 length: 12 amino acids. V was shortened by 5 bases and J by 5 bases, with 12 bases between the two germline ends. Here the CDR3 reads CAWGWFTETQYF. The CDR3 nucleotides read TGTGCCTGGGGCTGGTTTACGGAGACCCAGTACTTC.

V gene TRBV6-5 combines with J gene TRBJ1-6; no reliable D call. Germline V CDR1 and CDR2: MNHEY, SVGAGI. This CDR3 contains 16 residues. V was pared by 0 bases and J by 6 bases, with 12 bases between. The CDR3 DNA reads TGTGCCAGCAGTTACTCGATGGTATGGTCTAATTCACCCCTCCACTTT. Amino acids: CASSYSMVWSNSPLHF.

This chain joins TRBV5-6 and TRBJ2-3, with 10 bases that match TRBD2. The V and J ends lost 2 bases and 2 bases, in that order; junction bases with no gene match: 8. Looked up from germline, CDR1 is SGHDT and CDR2 is YYEEEE. The CDR3 loop spans 17 amino acids. The CDR3 loop is CASSFWVAGGVTDTQYF. The CDR3 DNA sequence: TGTGCCAGCAGCTTTTGGGTAGCGGGAGGCGTCACAGATACGCAGTATTTT.

The chain recombines TRBV7-6 with TRBJ1-2, with D unclear. The V gene lost 1 base and the J gene lost 4 bases, with 22 bases spanning the gap. Germline V lookup: CDR1 SGHVS, CDR2 FNYEAQ. The CDR3 is 18 residues long. CDR3 sequence: CASSLERARPELGYGYTF. CDR3 DNA sequence: TGTGCCAGCAGCTTAGAGAGGGCCAGGCCAGAGTTGGGCTATGGCTACACCTTC.

The rearrangement links TRBV6-6 to TRBJ1-2; 9 bases agree with TRBD1. Germline CDR1 is MNHNY and CDR2 is SVGAGI (reference sequence). This CDR3 has 15 residues. J lost 8 bases, V lost 1 base, and 8 bases had no gene match. Here the CDR3 reads CASSYLVTGGDGYTF. CDR3 DNA sequence: TGTGCCAGCAGTTACTTGGTAACAGGGGGCGACGGCTACACCTTC.

The chain carries TRBV2 and TRBJ2-1, with D tentatively TRBD2 (7 bases). The V and J ends lost 7 bases and 9 bases respectively, with 22 bases between them. The V gene's germline CDR1 is SNHLY and CDR2 FYNNEI. This CDR3 is 15 amino acids long. For the CDR3, the DNA is TGTGCCAGCACCCCGCGGGGGCGCGATGTCACTGAGCAGTTCTTC. The encoded protein is CASTPRGRDVTEQFF. Using reference TRBV2 and TRBJ2-1 for the parts outside the CDR3, the full variable domain is EPEVTQTPSHQVTQMGQEVILRCVPISNHLYFYWYRQILGQKVEFLVSFYNNEISEKSEIFDDQFSVERPDGSNFTLKIRSTKLEDSAMYFCASTPRGRDVTEQFFGPGTRLTVL.

The chain couples TRBV29-1 to TRBJ2-5; D is unresolved. Trimming took 7 bases from V and 5 from J, leaving 17 bases between them. This CDR3 has 13 residues. CDR1 is SQVTM, CDR2 ANQGSEA, per germline. The CDR3 coding sequence is TGCAGCGCCAGCGCCTACACCCCGGAGACCCAGTACTTC. As protein: CSASAYTPETQYF.

This sequence joins TRBV18 and TRBJ1-6; D gene uncertain. Germline-derived CDR1 and CDR2 are KGHSH and LQKENI. Trimming cost V 1 base and J 7 bases, with 14 bases left between them. There are 16 residues in the CDR3. CDR3 bases: TGTGCCAGCTCACCACTTCCAACCGAGGGCAATTCACCCCTCCACTTT. The encoded protein is CASSPLPTEGNSPLHF.

This clone came up once. This chain links TRBV6-1 with TRBJ1-2; no reliable D call. Germline assignment: CDR1 MNHNS and CDR2 SASEGT. Between the trimmed V and J ends, which lost 4 bases and 4 bases, there was a span of 10 bases. This CDR3 contains 13 residues. Here the CDR3 DNA reads TGTGCCAGCAGTGTAACTAGAGGCTATGGCTACACCTTC. It yields the protein CASSVTRGYGYTF.

The chain uses TRBV10-3 and TRBJ1-2; no reliable D call. Germline V gives CDR1 ENHRY, CDR2 SYGVKD. Trimming cost V 5 bases and J 8 bases, with 15 bases left between them. The CDR3 extends over 13 amino acids. DNA of the CDR3: TGTGCCATCAGTTATGACACGCAGGAGGGCTACACCTTC. Protein sequence: CAISYDTQEGYTF.

This clone was observed a few times. The rearrangement uses TRBV29-1 and TRBJ2-3; 9 bases are a match to TRBD2. CDR1 SQVTM and CDR2 ANQGSEA come from the germline V gene. Germline trimming cut 5 bases from V and 9 bases from J; bases unmatched to any gene: 12. The CDR3 is 14 residues long. The CDR3 protein is CSVPKPEREVTQYF. DNA of the CDR3: TGCAGCGTTCCCAAGCCAGAGCGGGAGGTAACGCAGTATTTT.

This clone was seen a single time. The chain carries TRBV6-6 and TRBJ1-1; TRBD1 matches at 7 bases. The junction had 7 bases not matched to a gene; V was cut back by 6 bases and J by 0 bases. This CDR3 contains 15 residues. Germline CDR1 and CDR2: MNHNY and SVGAGI (reference sequence). CDR3 sequence: CASRRQGTMNTEAFF. The CDR3 nucleotides are TGTGCCAGCAGGAGACAGGGCACCATGAACACTGAAGCTTTCTTT.

This clone has only one observation. The J gene is TRBJ2-5, the V gene TRBV19; 7 bases map to TRBD2. V lost 4 bases and J lost 1; bases outside the gene matches: 3. CDR3 length equals 14 residues. Germline CDR1 LNHDA, CDR2 SQIVND (reference sequence). CDR3: CASSTGGSQETQYF. The CDR3, as DNA: TGTGCCAGTAGTACCGGGGGGAGCCAAGAGACCCAGTACTTC. The variable domain in full, with the rest retrieved from reference TRBV19 and TRBJ2-5, is DGGITQSPKYLFRKEGQNVTLSCEQNLNHDAMYWYRQDPGQGLRLIYYSQIVNDFQKGDIAEGYSVSREKKESFPLTVTSAQKNPTAFYLCASSTGGSQETQYFGPGTRLLVL.

The rearrangement links TRBV27 to TRBJ2-7; TRBD2 matches 12 bases. The germline V gene encodes CDR1 MNHEY and CDR2 SMNVEV (reference sequence). The CDR3 is 16 amino acids. Losses at the gene ends were 6 bases for V and 4 bases for J; bases not matched to a gene: 10. CDR3 amino acids: CASRGGLAGSSYEQYF. The CDR3 DNA is TGTGCCAGCAGGGGAGGACTAGCGGGAAGTTCTTACGAGCAGTACTTC.